This T cell receptor (beta chain) was recovered during a study of cytomegalovirus exposure and HLA in healthy donors. To note about this clone: The antigen is not known.

Study results and limitations: For cytomegalovirus status, the classifier reportedly gave diagnoses with high specificity and sensitivity.

Deletions cut 0 bases from V and 5 bases from J, with 14 bases between. CDR3 length: 16 residues. Per the germline V gene, CDR1 is SGHTA and CDR2 is FQGNSA. PCR was performed using 60 Vbeta and 13 Jbeta primers. Generated by immunoSEQ multiplex PCR, the TCRdb table keeps only in-frame clones and is missing some. This sample has about 140,000 clones, with 80% to 85% found just once. The chain has TRBV7-2 and TRBJ1-5; weak D call: TRBD1 (5 bases). The receptor was derived from a male donor in good health and CMV-seropositive. The material sequenced was PBMCs. The CDR3 protein is CASSLAVGRLDQPQHF. The CDR3 coding sequence is TGTGCCAGCAGCTTAGCGGTGGGGCGCTTAGATCAGCCCCAGCATTTT.